This TCR beta chain was sequenced in a study of human T cells and chemical hapten exposure. Study information: Variation in per-sample TCR yields came mainly from small pooled library volume differences.

One entry per CDR3 protein, called by TCRdb with MiXCR from the RACE reads. The sample yields fewer than 85,000 distinct CDR3 sequences, approximately 10% seen once. This clonotype occurred many times. Its target is not known. Time point defined: patch test 2, 6 weeks after DPC sensitization. Treatment noted: therapeutic diphenylcyclopropenone sensitization with weekly scalp DPC. Investigators collected blood before applying each patch test. The study enrolled 18 to 70-year-old alopecia patients suitable for DPC. Findings of the study overall: Among TCRs, those above 1 in 1000 frequency were unaffected by DPC sensitization.

This CDR3 has 15 amino acids. V dropped 3 bases and J dropped 8 bases, with 17 bases sitting between them. Germline CDR1 reads SGHDN; CDR2 reads FVKESK. This receptor was identified in a woman aged 30 to 39 with alopecia areata. Some clones in this sample may be carry-over from other donors' samples. V is TRBV14 and J is TRBJ2-1; unclear D gene. The sample here was whole blood, taken in connection with sensitization to the hapten diphenylcyclopropenone (DPC). The CDR3 DNA reads TGTGCCAGCAGCCACCGGCTCAGGCCCTTTGATGAGCAGTTCTTC. This encodes CASSHRLRPFDEQFF.